This passage covers 15 T cell receptor beta chains from one sample sequenced in a study of blood T cell repertoires in COVID-19. The method was immunoSEQ multiplex PCR; TCRdb's version includes in-frame clones alone and lacks a portion of them. The data hold around 480,000 clones, with about nine tenths observed a single time. Sequences were obtained from PBMCs or T cells enriched from blood (not recorded which). These receptors were obtained from a woman between 18 and 29 years old who had recovered from COVID-19.

The chain carries TRBV28 and TRBJ2-7; 7 bases align to TRBD1. The junction had 6 bases not matched to a gene; V was cut back by 4 bases and J by 6 bases. This CDR3 is 13 amino acids long. Germline lookup yields CDR1 MDHEN and CDR2 SYDVKM. In DNA, the CDR3 is TGTGCCAGCAGTTCCCGGACAGGTTCCGAGCAGTACTTC. Its protein product is CASSSRTGSEQYF.

This chain joins TRBV7-2 and TRBJ1-5; TRBD1 matches 10 bases. Germline-derived CDR1 and CDR2 are SGHTA and FQGNSA. The CDR3 spans 16 residues. V trimming: 4 bases; J trimming: 4 bases; junction bases outside the gene matches: 7. CDR3 coding DNA: TGTGCCAGCAGCTCTTTTGGGACAGGGGAAAATCAGCCCCAGCATTTT. Translating it yields CASSSFGTGENQPQHF.

J is TRBJ1-2 and V is TRBV5-1, with TRBD1 matching 9 bases. CDR1 and CDR2 from the germline V gene are SGHRS and YFSETQ. The ends lost 4 bases at V and 3 bases at J; junction bases unmatched: 7. The CDR3 runs to 15 residues. CDR3 nucleotide sequence: TGCGCCAGCAGCACCGAACAGGGGGCAGACTATGGCTACACCTTC. It specifies CASSTEQGADYGYTF.

The CDR3 DNA reads as TGTGCCAGCAGCTTAGCGAGCGGGGAGACCCAGTACTTC. This translates into CASSLASGETQYF. V is TRBV11-3 and J is TRBJ2-5, with D tentatively TRBD2 (6 bases). From germline, CDR1 is SGHNT and CDR2 YENEEA. Trimming removed 1 base at V and 5 bases at J, with 8 bases between. CDR3 length: 13 amino acids. Full variable domain (outside the CDR3, taken from reference TRBV11-3 and TRBJ2-5): EAGVVQSPRYKIIEKKQPVAFWCNPISGHNTLYWYLQNLGQGPELLIRYENEEAVDDSQLPKDRFSAERLKGVDSTLKIQPAELGDSAVYLCASSLASGETQYFGPGTRLLVL.

The chain joins TRBV6-5 to TRBJ2-7; weak D call: TRBD1 (5 bases). CDR3 length: 15 amino acids. V lost 5 bases and J 5 bases, leaving 19 bases between the germline ends. Looked up from germline, CDR1 is MNHEY and CDR2 is SVGAGI. CDR3 nucleotide sequence: TGTGCCAGCAGTCCTGCCCCGGGCAGGGCTGACGAGCAGTACTTC. This codes for CASSPAPGRADEQYF.

This chain uses TRBV14 with TRBJ2-5; TRBD2 agrees at 7 bases. The CDR3 length is 15 residues. The germline V gene encodes CDR1 SGHDN and CDR2 FVKESK. Trimming at V came to 3 bases and at J to 4 bases, leaving 8 bases not matched to a gene. In DNA, the CDR3 is TGTGCCAGCAGCCAGATAGCGGGTGGTGCAGAGACCCAGTACTTC. It codes for CASSQIAGGAETQYF. Together with reference TRBV14 and TRBJ2-5, the CDR3 gives the full variable domain: EAGVTQFPSHSVIEKGQTVTLRCDPISGHDNLYWYRRVMGKEIKFLLHFVKESKQDESGMPNNRFLAERTGGTYSTLKVQPAELEDSGVYFCASSQIAGGAETQYFGPGTRLLVL.

The chain couples TRBV4-1 to TRBJ2-7, with a tentative D call TRBD2 (5 bases). The V end lost 1 base, the J end lost 3 bases, and 16 bases lay between the germline ends. This CDR3 contains 16 residues. Germline-derived CDR1 and CDR2 are MGHRA and YSYEKL. In DNA, the CDR3 is TGCGCCAGCAGCCAAGTTGGGGTCATTCGGGGCTACGAGCAGTACTTC. The encoded protein is CASSQVGVIRGYEQYF.

The chain has TRBV6-5 and TRBJ1-5; D possibly corresponds to TRBD1 (5 bases). There are 15 residues in the CDR3. Germline CDR1 is MNHEY and CDR2 is SVGAGI. The germline V and J ends were trimmed by 8 bases and 3 bases, with 17 bases remaining between them. This chain's CDR3 is CASPFLDSNNQPQHF. The CDR3 DNA reads as TGTGCCAGCCCCTTCCTTGACAGCAACAATCAGCCCCAGCATTTT.

The rearrangement uses TRBV19 and TRBJ1-5; D might be TRBD1 (6 bases). CDR3 length: 15 residues. CDR1 and CDR2 from the germline V gene are LNHDA and SQIVND (reference sequence). The V end lost 2 bases, the J end lost 4 bases, and 12 bases lay between the germline ends. The CDR3: CASSITPGVNQPQHF. CDR3 in DNA: TGTGCCAGTAGTATAACCCCAGGGGTTAATCAGCCCCAGCATTTT.

In this sample, this clone turned up once. V usage is TRBV19 and J usage is TRBJ2-1; 8 nucleotides agree with TRBD2. With 4 bases clipped from V and 6 bases from J, the junction kept 8 bases outside the gene matches. The CDR3 has 15 amino acids. CDR1 is LNHDA and CDR2 is SQIVND in the germline V gene (reference sequence). This CDR3 is CASSTPRGGPNEQFF. CDR3 in DNA: TGTGCCAGTAGTACGCCACGGGGGGGCCCCAATGAGCAGTTCTTC. Variable domain in full (rest from reference TRBV19 and TRBJ2-1): DGGITQSPKYLFRKEGQNVTLSCEQNLNHDAMYWYRQDPGQGLRLIYYSQIVNDFQKGDIAEGYSVSREKKESFPLTVTSAQKNPTAFYLCASSTPRGGPNEQFFGPGTRLTVL.

The genes are TRBV7-2 and TRBJ1-6; 8 nucleotides align to TRBD1. CDR3 length: 14 residues. Germline V gene data show CDR1 as SGHTA and CDR2 as FQGNSA. J was trimmed by 10 bases and V by 4 bases; bases with no gene match: 6. CDR3 nucleotides: TGTGCCAGCAGCTCACAGGGGGAAGAGTCACCCCTCCACTTT. It encodes CASSSQGEESPLHF. Looking up the rest from reference TRBV7-2 and TRBJ1-6 gives the full variable domain: GAGVSQSPSNKVTEKGKDVELRCDPISGHTALYWYRQSLGQGLEFLIYFQGNSAPDKSGLPSDRFSAERTGGSVSTLTIQRTQQEDSAVYLCASSSQGEESPLHFGNGTRLTVT.

The gene calls are TRBV30 and TRBJ2-3; perhaps TRBD2 as D (6 bases). CDR3 length equals 13 residues. Germline assignment: CDR1 GTSNPN and CDR2 SVGIG (reference sequence). The V and J ends lost 3 bases and 4 bases respectively, with 11 bases between them. CDR3 nucleotide sequence: TGTGCCTGGAGGGCGGGGATGGCAGATACGCAGTATTTT. It translates to CAWRAGMADTQYF.

This rearrangement joins TRBV13 to TRBJ2-3, with 7 bases matching TRBD2. The germline V gene encodes CDR1 PRHDT and CDR2 FYEKMQ (reference sequence). V was clipped by 7 bases and J by 2 bases; unmatched bases: 6. The CDR3 has 14 amino acids. Here the CDR3 reads CASNLAGDTDTQYF. The CDR3 coding sequence is TGTGCCAGCAATCTGGCGGGGGACACAGATACGCAGTATTTT.

The rearrangement links TRBV5-4 to TRBJ1-2, with D tentatively TRBD1 (6 bases). Germline values: CDR1 SGHNT, CDR2 YYREEE (reference sequence). The CDR3 is 14 residues long. Trimming stripped 4 bases from V and 7 bases from J, with 17 bases between. This CDR3 reads CASSPKLGAGGYTF. CDR3 nucleotides: TGTGCCAGCAGCCCGAAATTGGGGGCTGGTGGCTACACCTTC. The variable domain in full, with the rest retrieved from reference TRBV5-4 and TRBJ1-2, is ETGVTQSPTHLIKTRGQQVTLRCSSQSGHNTVSWYQQALGQGPQFIFQYYREEENGRGNFPPRFSGLQFPNYSSELNVNALELDDSALYLCASSPKLGAGGYTFGSGTRLTVV.

With regard to this clone: An end of the junction differs from the germline gene, which may be a read error. CDR3 sequence: CASSLDWETQYF. The CDR3 DNA follows: TGTGCCAGCAGTTTAGACTGGGAGACCCAGTACTTC. The rearrangement uses TRBV7-2 and TRBJ2-5; D not certain. Germline CDR1 and CDR2: SGHTA and FQGNSA. CDR3 length: 12 amino acids.